This T cell receptor (beta chain) comes out of a study of CXCR3-negative and CXCR3-positive naive CD8 T cells. Findings and caveats of the study: TRB CDR3s of CXCR3-positive naive cells were more hydrophobic than those of CXCR3-negative naive cells.

The V gene's germline CDR1 is DFQATT and CDR2 SNEGSKA (reference sequence). The CDR3 covers 15 residues. All TRB cDNA libraries came from 5' RACE performed with UMI labels. With the 5' RACE reads reprocessed, TCRdb shows one record per CDR3 protein and no DNA. Its table records approximately 56,000 distinct CDR3 sequences. As concerns this clonotype: The target antigen is unknown.

The V call is TRBV20-1, the J call TRBJ2-1; with no DNA, the TCRdb D assignment of TRBD1 cannot be verified. This TCR was sampled from a human donor in good health. Some clones in this sample may be carry-over from other donors' samples. Sequenced: naive CXCR3- CD8+ T cells from blood. Subset noted: CD45RO-CCR7+CD27+CD95- naive CD8+ T cells lacking CXCR3 (TNR3-). The CDR3 region is CSARDILQGYNEQFF.